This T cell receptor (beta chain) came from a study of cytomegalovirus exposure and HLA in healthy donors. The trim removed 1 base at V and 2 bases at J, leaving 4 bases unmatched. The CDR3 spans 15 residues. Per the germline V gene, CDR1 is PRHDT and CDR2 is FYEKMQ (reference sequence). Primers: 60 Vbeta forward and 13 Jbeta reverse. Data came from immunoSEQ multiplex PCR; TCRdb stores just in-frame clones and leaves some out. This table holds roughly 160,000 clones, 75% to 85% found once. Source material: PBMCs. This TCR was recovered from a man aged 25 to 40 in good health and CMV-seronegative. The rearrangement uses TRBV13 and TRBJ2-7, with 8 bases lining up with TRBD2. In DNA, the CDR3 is TGTGCCAGCAGCTTAGAACGGGGGGGGGCCTACGAGCAGTACTTC. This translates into CASSLERGGAYEQYF.